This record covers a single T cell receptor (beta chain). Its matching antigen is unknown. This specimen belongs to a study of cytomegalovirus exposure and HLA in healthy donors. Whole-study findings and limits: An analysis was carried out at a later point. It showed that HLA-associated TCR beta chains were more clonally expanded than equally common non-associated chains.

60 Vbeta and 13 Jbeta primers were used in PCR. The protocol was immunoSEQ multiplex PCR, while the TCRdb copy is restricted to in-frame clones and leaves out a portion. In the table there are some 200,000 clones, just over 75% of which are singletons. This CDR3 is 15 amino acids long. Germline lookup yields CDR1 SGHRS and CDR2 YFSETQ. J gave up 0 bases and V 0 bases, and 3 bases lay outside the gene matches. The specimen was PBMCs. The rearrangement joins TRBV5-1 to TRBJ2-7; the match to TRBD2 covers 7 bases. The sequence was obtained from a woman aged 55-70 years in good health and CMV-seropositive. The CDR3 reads CASSLGGGGSYEQYF. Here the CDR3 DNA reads TGCGCCAGCAGCTTGGGGGGCGGGGGCTCCTACGAGCAGTACTTC.